This T cell receptor (beta chain) originates from a study of T cell responses to AZD1222 COVID-19 vaccine (dated by TCRdb to the early 2020s). General notes on the study: AZD1222 recipients with second doses at about 4 weeks or about 12 weeks were pooled, because spike-specific TCR depth and breadth did not differ between schedules. TCR sequencing covered roughly 230 trial participants: 200 to 210 given two doses of AZD1222 and approximately 26 given two doses of MenACWY control vaccine. Trial participants were enrolled by age into subgroups of 18-55, 56-69 and 70-plus years, and around 150, 29 and 61 TCR-sequenced participants, respectively, were included in these subgroups. The paper as a whole reports these results and caveats: The 56-69-year group was small, and its depth increase did not reach significance, likely because of low power. Most participants were white British and females outnumbered males, and the authors suggested that clonal diversity may have been underestimated. The whole spike protein was spanned by vaccine-associated CD4 TCRs, and dominant responses were seen in regions 160-218 and 743-854. Epitopes outside the regions mutated in the B.1.351 and B.1.1.7 variants were reportedly recognized by nearly half of the unique spike-specific TCRs. Spike-specific TCR breadth and depth rose significantly after two AZD1222 doses compared with day 0 and with MenACWY recipients. Because no day 14 peak-response samples were available, the repertoires could be characterized only after the peak T cell response. Only 5 to 7 AZD1222 recipients were SARS-CoV-2 seropositive at baseline, limiting conclusions about previously exposed vaccinees.

The CDR3 regions of human TCRbeta chains were analyzed by immunosequencing. Per the authors' processing: Repertoire TCRs were checked for matches against a reference library of SARS-CoV-2-specific TCRs that had been generated using the MIRA antigen-specificity platform. Breadth meant the fraction of unique TCRs that were SARS-CoV-2-associated, whereas depth meant the fraction of total T cells that were SARS-CoV-2-associated. Using the MIRA data, every spike-specific TCR was mapped to the spike region that the TCR reacted to and assigned to either a CD4 or a CD8 class. Log10-transformed breadth and depth values were compared by one-way ANOVA with Sidak's multiple comparisons tests. Not all clones reach the TCRdb copy of this immuneACCESS table, which keeps in-frame sequences only. Checked studies attribute under half of the gap to unresolved V genes and leave the rest unexplained. Clonal size and the V and J genes are those of that table, whereas D and trimming came from the DNA. The table for this sample lists under 70,000 clones; around 84% of them were counted only once. The top ten clones comprise 21% of the sample.

The sample's time point, from its label and the paper: baseline before first vaccination. Samples from vaccinated people were obtained from the UK trials COV001 and COV002, which included a single-blind randomized controlled phase 2/3 trial of AZD1222 (ChAdOx1 nCoV-19) in healthy adults. For TCRbeta chain sequencing, PBMC samples were collected from trial participants at day 0 and at day 28 after the second dose. Sequences MGHRA (CDR1) and YSYEKL (CDR2) are obtained from the germline V gene. Counted from cysteine to phenylalanine, this CDR3 has 15 amino acids. The sequence is cut down to CDR3 DNA, 45 bases in frame from base 1. V sheds 0 bases and J sheds 6 bases, leaving 14 bases between their ends. In regard to this clone: Its antigen is not yet known. No qualities accompany the bases; no much larger clone lies one base away.

This clonotype originated in an adult in good health. The material sequenced was peripheral blood, taken on day 0 of AZD1222 vaccination. The rearranged chain carries TRBV4-1 and TRBJ1-1, with the D gene too uncertain to name. The DNA sequence reads TGCGCCAGCAGCCAAGAAGGTTCAGGACGGTCTGAAGCTTTCTTT. Translated, this gives CASSQEGSGRSEAFF.